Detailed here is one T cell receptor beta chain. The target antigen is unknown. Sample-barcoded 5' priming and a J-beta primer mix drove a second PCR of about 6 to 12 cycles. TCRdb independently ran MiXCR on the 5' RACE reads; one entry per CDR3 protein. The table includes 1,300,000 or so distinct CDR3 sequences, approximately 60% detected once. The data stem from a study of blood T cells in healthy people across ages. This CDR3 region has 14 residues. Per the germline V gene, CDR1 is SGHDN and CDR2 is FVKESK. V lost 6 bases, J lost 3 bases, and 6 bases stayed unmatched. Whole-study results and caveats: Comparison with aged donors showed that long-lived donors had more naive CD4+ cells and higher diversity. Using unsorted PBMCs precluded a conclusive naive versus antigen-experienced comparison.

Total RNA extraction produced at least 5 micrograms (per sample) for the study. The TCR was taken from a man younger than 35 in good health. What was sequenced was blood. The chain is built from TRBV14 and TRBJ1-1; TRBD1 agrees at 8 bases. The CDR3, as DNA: TGTGCCAGCAGTAGGACAGGGTGGGACACTGAAGCTTTCTTT. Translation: CASSRTGWDTEAFF.